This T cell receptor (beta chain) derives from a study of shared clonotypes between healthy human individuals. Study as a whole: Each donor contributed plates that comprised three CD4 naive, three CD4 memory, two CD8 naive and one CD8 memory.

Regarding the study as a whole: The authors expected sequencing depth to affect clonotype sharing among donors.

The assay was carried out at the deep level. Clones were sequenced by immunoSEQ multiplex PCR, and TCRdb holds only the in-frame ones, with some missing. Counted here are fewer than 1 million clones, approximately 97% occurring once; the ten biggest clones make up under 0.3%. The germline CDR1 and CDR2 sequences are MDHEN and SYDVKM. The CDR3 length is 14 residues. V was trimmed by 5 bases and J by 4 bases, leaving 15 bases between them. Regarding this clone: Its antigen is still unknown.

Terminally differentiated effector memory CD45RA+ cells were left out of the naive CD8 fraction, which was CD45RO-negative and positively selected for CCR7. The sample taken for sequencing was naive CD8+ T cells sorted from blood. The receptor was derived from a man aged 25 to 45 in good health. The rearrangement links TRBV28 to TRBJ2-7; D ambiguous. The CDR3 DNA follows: TGTGCCAGCAGTGACGGCCGTCCCGGGTACGAGCAGTACTTC. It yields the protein CASSDGRPGYEQYF.